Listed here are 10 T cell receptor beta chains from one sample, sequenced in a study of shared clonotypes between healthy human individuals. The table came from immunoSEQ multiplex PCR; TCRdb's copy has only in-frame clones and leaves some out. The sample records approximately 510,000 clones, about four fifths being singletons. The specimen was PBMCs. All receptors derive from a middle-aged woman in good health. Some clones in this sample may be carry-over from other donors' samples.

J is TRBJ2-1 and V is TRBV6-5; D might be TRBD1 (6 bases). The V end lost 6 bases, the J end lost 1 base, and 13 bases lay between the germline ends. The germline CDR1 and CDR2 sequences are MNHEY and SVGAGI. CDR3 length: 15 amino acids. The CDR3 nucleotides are TGTGCCAGCAGACCCTACAGGGAATCCTACAATGAGCAGTTCTTC. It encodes CASRPYRESYNEQFF.

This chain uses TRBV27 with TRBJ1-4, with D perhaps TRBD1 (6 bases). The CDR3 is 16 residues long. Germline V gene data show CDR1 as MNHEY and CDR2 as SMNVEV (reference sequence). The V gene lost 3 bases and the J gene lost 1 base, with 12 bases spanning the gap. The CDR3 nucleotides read TGTGCCAGCAGTTTCGTCCGGGGGCAAACTAATGAAAAACTGTTTTTT. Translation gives CASSFVRGQTNEKLFF.

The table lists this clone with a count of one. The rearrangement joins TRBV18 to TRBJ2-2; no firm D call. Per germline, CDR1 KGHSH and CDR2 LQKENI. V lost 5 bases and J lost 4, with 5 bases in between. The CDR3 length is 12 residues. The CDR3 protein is CASSDTTGELFF. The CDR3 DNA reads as TGTGCCAGCTCAGACACCACCGGGGAGCTGTTTTTT. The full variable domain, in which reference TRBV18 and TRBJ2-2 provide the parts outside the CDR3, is NAGVMQNPRHLVRRRGQEARLRCSPMKGHSHVYWYRQLPEEGLKFMVYLQKENIIDESGMPKERFSAEFPKEGPSILRIQQVVRGDSAAYFCASSDTTGELFFGEGSRLTVL.

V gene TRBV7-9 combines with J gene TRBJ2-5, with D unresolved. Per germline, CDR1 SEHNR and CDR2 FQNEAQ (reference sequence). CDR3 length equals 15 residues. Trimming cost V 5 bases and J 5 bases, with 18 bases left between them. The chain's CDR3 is CASSVSEWTSETQYF. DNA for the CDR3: TGTGCCAGCAGCGTCTCAGAATGGACCTCGGAGACCCAGTACTTC.

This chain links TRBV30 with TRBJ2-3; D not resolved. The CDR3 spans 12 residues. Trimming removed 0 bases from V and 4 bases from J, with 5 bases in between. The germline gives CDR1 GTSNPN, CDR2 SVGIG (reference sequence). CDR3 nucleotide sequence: TGTGCCTGGAGTGTAGTTGCAGATACGCAGTATTTT. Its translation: CAWSVVADTQYF.

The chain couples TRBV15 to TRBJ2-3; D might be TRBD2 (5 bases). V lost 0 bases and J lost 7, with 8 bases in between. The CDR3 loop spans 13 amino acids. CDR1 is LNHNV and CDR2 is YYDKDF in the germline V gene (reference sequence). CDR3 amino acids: CATSRDRGYTQYF. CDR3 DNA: TGTGCCACCAGCAGAGACCGAGGGTATACGCAGTATTTT.

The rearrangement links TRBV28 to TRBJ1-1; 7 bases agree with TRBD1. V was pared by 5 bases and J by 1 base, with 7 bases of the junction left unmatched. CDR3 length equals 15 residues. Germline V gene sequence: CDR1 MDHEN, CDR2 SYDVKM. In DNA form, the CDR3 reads TGTGCCAGCAGTGCCCGACAGGGTTGGAACACTGAAGCTTTCTTT. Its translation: CASSARQGWNTEAFF.

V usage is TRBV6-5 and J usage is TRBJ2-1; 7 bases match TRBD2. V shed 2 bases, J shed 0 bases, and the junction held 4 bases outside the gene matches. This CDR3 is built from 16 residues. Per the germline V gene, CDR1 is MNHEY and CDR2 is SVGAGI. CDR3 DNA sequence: TGTGCCAGCAGTTACGCGGGAGTCAGCTCCTACAATGAGCAGTTCTTC. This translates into CASSYAGVSSYNEQFF.

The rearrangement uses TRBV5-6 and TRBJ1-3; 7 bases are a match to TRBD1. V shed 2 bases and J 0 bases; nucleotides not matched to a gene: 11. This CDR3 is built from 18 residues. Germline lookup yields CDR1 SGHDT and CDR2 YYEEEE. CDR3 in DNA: TGTGCCAGCAGCTTCCTAGGGGGCTCATTTACCTCTGGAAACACCATATATTTT. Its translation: CASSFLGGSFTSGNTIYF.

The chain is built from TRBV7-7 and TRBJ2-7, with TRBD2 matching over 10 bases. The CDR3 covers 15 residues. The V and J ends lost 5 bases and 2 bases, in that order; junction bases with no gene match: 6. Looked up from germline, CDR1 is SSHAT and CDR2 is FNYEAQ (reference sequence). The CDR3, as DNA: TGTGCCAGCAGCCCACTAGCGGGATATGCCTACGAGCAGTACTTC. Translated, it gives CASSPLAGYAYEQYF.